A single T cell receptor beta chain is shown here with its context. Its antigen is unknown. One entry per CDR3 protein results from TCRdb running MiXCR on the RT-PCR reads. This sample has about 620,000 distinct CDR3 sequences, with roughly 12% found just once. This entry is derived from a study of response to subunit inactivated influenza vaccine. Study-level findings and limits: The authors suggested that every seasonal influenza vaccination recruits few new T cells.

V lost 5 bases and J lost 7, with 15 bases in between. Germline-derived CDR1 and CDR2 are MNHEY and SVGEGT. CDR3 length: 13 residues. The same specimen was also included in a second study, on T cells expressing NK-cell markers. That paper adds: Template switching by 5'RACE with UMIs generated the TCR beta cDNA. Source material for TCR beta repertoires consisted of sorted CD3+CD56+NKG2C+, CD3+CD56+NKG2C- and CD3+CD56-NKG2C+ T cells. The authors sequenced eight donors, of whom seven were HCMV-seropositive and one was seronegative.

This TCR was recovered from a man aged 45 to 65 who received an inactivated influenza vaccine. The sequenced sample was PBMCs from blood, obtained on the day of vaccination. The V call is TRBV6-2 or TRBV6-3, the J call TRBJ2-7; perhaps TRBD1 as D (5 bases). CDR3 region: CASSDRQLGEQYF. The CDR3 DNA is TGTGCCAGCAGTGACAGACAGCTAGGTGAGCAGTACTTC.